A selection of T cell receptor beta chains follows, all from one sample in a study of PD-1 blockade in mismatch repair-deficient tumors. The assay was immunoSEQ multiplex PCR, and TCRdb's table has in-frame clones only and misses some. This table holds more than 95,000 clones, about 88% found once. Material: peripheral blood, obtained 44 weeks after starting pembrolizumab. Receptors originate from an adult with mismatch repair-deficient cancer. Both conserved end residues are part of each CDR3. The D gene is left open where the match is weak. Size is omitted from some rows. Given values are once, few, many or a class for expanded clones.

D | size | J | V | length | CDR3 | DNA
TRBD1 | - | TRBJ2-5 | TRBV6-7 | 14 | CASSSRDSQETQYF | TGTGCCAGCAGTAGTCGGGACAGCCAAGAGACCCAGTACTTC
TRBD1 | once | TRBJ2-7 | TRBV2 | 11 | CASTGGYEQYF | TGTGCCAGCACAGGGGGCTACGAGCAGTACTTC
- | - | TRBJ1-3 | TRBV2 | 15 | CASSDGAISGNTIYF | TGTGCCAGCAGTGACGGGGCCATCTCTGGAAACACCATATATTTT
- | - | TRBJ1-5 | TRBV19 | 15 | CASSIDQGRGQPQHF | TGTGCCAGTAGTATAGACCAGGGGCGGGGCCAGCCCCAGCATTTT
- | - | TRBJ2-7 | TRBV5-6 | 15 | CASSLARITSYEQYF | TGTGCCAGCAGCTTGGCTCGCATTACCTCCTACGAGCAGTACTTC
- | few | TRBJ2-7 | TRBV7-6 | 14 | CASSLEAETYEQYF | TGTGCCAGCAGCTTAGAAGCCGAGACCTACGAGCAGTACTTC
TRBD1 | - | TRBJ2-1 | TRBV5-1 | 15 | CASGRTGGSYNEQFF | TGCGCCAGCGGCAGGACAGGGGGCTCCTACAATGAGCAGTTCTTC
TRBD2 | - | TRBJ2-1 | TRBV9 | 17 | CASSVRPSGSSYNEQFF | TGTGCCAGCAGCGTAAGGCCTAGCGGGAGCTCCTACAATGAGCAGTTCTTC
- | few | TRBJ1-5 | TRBV12-5 | 11 | CASGWNQPQHF | TGTGCTAGTGGTTGGAATCAGCCCCAGCATTTT
TRBD1 | - | TRBJ1-5 | TRBV2 | 14 | CASRGQGGNQPQHF | TGTGCCAGCAGGGGACAGGGAGGCAATCAGCCCCAGCATTTT
- | - | TRBJ2-1 | TRBV19 | 14 | CASQVGGTYNEQFF | TGTGCCAGTCAAGTCGGTGGCACCTACAATGAGCAGTTCTTC
TRBD1 | - | TRBJ2-2 | TRBV2 | 14 | CASSLDREIGELFF | TGTGCCAGCAGTCTAGACAGGGAGATCGGGGAGCTGTTTTTT
- | - | TRBJ2-4 | TRBV21-1 | 18 | CASSKVDDTDLAKNIQYF | TGTGCCAGCAGCAAAGTTGACGACACGGACTTAGCCAAAAACATTCAGTACTTC
- | - | TRBJ2-4 | TRBV4-3 | 19 | CASSQDRAEALPHKNIQYF | TGCGCCAGCAGCCAAGATAGGGCTGAGGCGCTTCCCCACAAAAACATTCAGTACTTC
TRBD1 | once | TRBJ2-3 | TRBV12-5 | 14 | CASGLQTGADTQYF | TGTGCTAGTGGTTTGCAGACAGGGGCAGATACGCAGTATTTT
- | - | TRBJ2-3 | TRBV4-1 | 12 | CASGGGTDTQYF | TGCGCCAGCGGTGGAGGAACAGATACGCAGTATTTT
TRBD1 | - | TRBJ1-1 | TRBV18 | 14 | CASSPRQGNTEAFF | TGTGCCAGCTCACCACGACAGGGTAACACTGAAGCTTTCTTT
- | - | TRBJ2-7 | TRBV15 | 14 | CATSRDSGPYEQYF | TGTGCCACCAGCAGAGATTCCGGTCCCTACGAGCAGTACTTC
TRBD1 | - | TRBJ2-7 | TRBV5-4 | 15 | CASSLDGTGAVEQYF | TGTGCCAGCAGCTTGGATGGGACAGGGGCAGTCGAGCAGTACTTC
- | - | TRBJ2-3 | TRBV9 | 15 | CASSADRLGPDTQYF | TGTGCCAGCAGCGCCGACCGGCTTGGGCCAGATACGCAGTATTTT
- | - | TRBJ1-4 | TRBV7-2 | 14 | CASSLGAINEKLFF | TGTGCCAGCAGCTTAGGGGCGATTAATGAAAAACTGTTTTTT
TRBD2 | - | TRBJ2-1 | TRBV5-1 | 14 | CASRGLAGNNEQFF | TGCGCCAGCAGGGGACTAGCGGGGAACAATGAGCAGTTCTTC
TRBD2 | - | TRBJ2-5 | TRBV18 | 15 | CASSPAGGSQETQYF | TGTGCCAGCTCACCAGCGGGGGGTAGTCAAGAGACCCAGTACTTC
TRBD2 | - | TRBJ2-3 | TRBV6-5 | 16 | CASSYKVGLAINTQYF | TGTGCCAGCAGTTACAAAGTGGGACTAGCGATAAATACGCAGTATTTT
- | - | TRBJ2-3 | TRBV4-2 | 15 | CASTLGGPSTDTQYF | TGTGCCAGCACCCTGGGGGGGCCTAGCACAGATACGCAGTATTTT
- | - | TRBJ2-5 | TRBV4-3 | 15 | CASSQDWGEEETQYF | TGCGCCAGCAGCCAAGATTGGGGGGAGGAAGAGACCCAGTACTTC